A selection of T cell receptor beta chains follows, all from one sample in a study of T cell responses to AZD1222 COVID-19 vaccine. Repertoires were generated with immunoSEQ multiplex PCR, while TCRdb's copy carries only in-frame clones and drops some. The sample has tens of thousands of clones, just under 90% seen once. The sequenced sample was peripheral blood, obtained on day 0 of AZD1222 vaccination. These receptors were collected from an adult in good health. Each CDR3 is given with its conserved first and last residue.

TRBJ1-1	TRBV6-6	CASSYSSGSTEAFF
TRBJ1-6	TRBV5-1	CASSEGDRGYNSPLHF
TRBJ2-7	TRBV29-1	CSVGGTGVREQYF
TRBJ1-2	TRBV11-2	CASSLEWAPDYGYTF
TRBJ1-2	TRBV28	CASRPRTGLSYGYTF
TRBJ2-7	TRBV11-1	CASSQGTYEQYF
TRBJ1-2	TRBV7-2	CASSFSTAFYGYTF
TRBJ1-2	TRBV5-1	CASSSDLPGTGSVGYTF
TRBJ2-5	TRBV2	CASSGESKGETQYF
TRBJ2-4	TRBV2	CASRAIETFIAKNIQYF
TRBJ2-2	TRBV5-1	CASSWTGYTGELFF
TRBJ1-4	TRBV10-3	CASSDRDPSEKLFF
TRBJ2-7	TRBV7-9	CASSLAQLAVYEQYF
TRBJ1-2	TRBV20-1	CSASLSGYGYTF
TRBJ2-3	TRBV7-8	CASSLGPSGATDTQYF
TRBJ1-1	TRBV9	CASSQAGWTEAFF
TRBJ1-5	TRBV3-1/TRBV3-2	CASSQDNSNQPQHF
TRBJ2-4	TRBV19	CASSTSLVGGDFENIQYF
TRBJ1-5	TRBV30	CAWSVRAGERSNQPQHF
TRBJ1-2	TRBV19	CASSIRIPSAGYGYTF
TRBJ1-2	TRBV28	CASSPRQPEKPYGYTF
TRBJ1-2	TRBV7-2	CASSDPGGVHYGYTF
TRBJ2-7	TRBV5-4	CASSLPSPGYEQYF
TRBJ2-5	TRBV10-2	CASSSTGQETQYF
TRBJ2-7	TRBV3-1/TRBV3-2	CASSREYEQYF
TRBJ2-1	TRBV9	CASSAQGVISYNEQFF
TRBJ2-6	TRBV2	CASSERAQISGANVLTF
TRBJ2-1	TRBV4-1	CASSLLAGGFNHEQFF
TRBJ2-7	TRBV30	CAWSVGSGYEQYF
TRBJ1-5	TRBV19	CASRDRVNQPQHF
TRBJ1-2	TRBV6-1	CASSETANYGYTF
TRBJ1-1	TRBV24-1	CATSDLQVQGVQLPTNTEAFF
TRBJ2-7	TRBV11-3	CASSLIGLAGGDPYEQYF
TRBJ1-1	TRBV19	CASSIPTVTEAFF
TRBJ2-7	TRBV7-2	CASSLVGTSGGADEQYF
TRBJ1-1	TRBV19	CASMAGGEAFF
TRBJ1-5	TRBV3-1/TRBV3-2	CASSQARQGQPQHF
TRBJ1-5	TRBV19	CASSNKGNQPQHF
TRBJ2-3	TRBV9	CASSVVARRGLTDTQYF
TRBJ2-1	TRBV24-1	CATRGAGGGEQFF
TRBJ1-4	TRBV4-1	CASRDQGAYEKLFF
TRBJ1-3	TRBV2	CASNTGGAGNTIYF
TRBJ2-3	TRBV6-5	CASRRGASTDTQYF
TRBJ2-1	TRBV7-2	CASSRYRNEQFF
TRBJ1-4	TRBV16	CASSQSHRAGVGEKLFF
TRBJ1-2	TRBV6-2/TRBV6-3	CASSYMGTDPLYGYTF
TRBJ1-2	TRBV9	CASSVALAMGGYTF
TRBJ2-3	TRBV29-1	CSVGGTSGGTDTQYF
TRBJ1-1	TRBV6-5	CASSSKGWNTEAFF
TRBJ1-2	TRBV27	CASRGGLGNYGYTF
TRBJ1-2	TRBV5-6	CASSEGSAGYTF